These T cell receptor beta chains were read from a single sample in a study of blood T cell repertoires in COVID-19. The data were produced by immunoSEQ multiplex PCR, yet TCRdb's version contains in-frame clones alone and is incomplete. The sample carries 52,000 or so clones, over 75% recorded once. Material for sequencing was peripheral blood. All receptors derive from a human donor in a cohort sampled during active COVID-19. Both conserved end residues are part of each CDR3. A D gene is named only where the DNA matches it firmly. The size entry is marked missing in some rows and otherwise reads once, few, many or a size class.

d_call,j_call,v_call,clone_size,cdr3_aa,cdr3_nt
NA,TRBJ2-3,TRBV3-1/TRBV3-2,NA,CASSQDPGDPKYF,TGTGCCAGCAGCCAAGACCCAGGCGACCCCAAGTATTTT
NA,TRBJ2-7,TRBV28,NA,CASSSTGAGSPYEQYF,TGTGCCAGCAGCTCCACCGGGGCGGGATCCCCCTACGAGCAGTACTTC
NA,TRBJ2-5,TRBV4-2,NA,CASSQDMRAPGGETQYF,TGTGCCAGCAGCCAAGATATGCGGGCTCCTGGAGGGGAGACCCAGTACTTC
TRBD2,TRBJ2-1,TRBV27,NA,CASSSGLATGNEQFF,TGTGCCAGCAGTTCCGGACTAGCGACTGGGAATGAGCAGTTCTTC
TRBD1,TRBJ2-1,TRBV6-2/TRBV6-3,NA,CASNPRQGVYNEQFF,TGTGCCAGCAACCCTCGACAGGGGGTTTACAATGAGCAGTTCTTC
TRBD2,TRBJ2-1,TRBV5-1,NA,CASSLELARHNEQFF,TGCGCCAGCAGCTTGGAACTAGCGCGTCACAATGAGCAGTTCTTC
TRBD1,TRBJ2-2,TRBV24-1,NA,CATKAGRGLTGELFF,TGTGCCACCAAAGCGGGCAGGGGGCTCACCGGGGAGCTGTTTTTT
NA,TRBJ1-1,TRBV5-1,NA,CASSLMEDTEAFF,TGCGCCAGCAGCTTGATGGAGGACACTGAAGCTTTCTTT
NA,TRBJ1-6,TRBV15,NA,CATSRETGRVGSPLHF,TGTGCCACCAGCAGAGAAACAGGGAGGGTAGGATCACCCCTCCACTTT
NA,TRBJ2-3,TRBV5-4,NA,CASSLAGASDTQYF,TGTGCCAGCAGCTTGGCAGGGGCAAGCGATACGCAGTATTTT
TRBD1,TRBJ2-7,TRBV28,NA,CASSLTGSYEQYF,TGTGCCAGCAGTTTGACAGGGTCCTACGAGCAGTACTTC
TRBD2,TRBJ2-3,TRBV3-1/TRBV3-2,NA,CASSQDWGSGRGSDTQYF,TGTGCCAGCAGCCAAGATTGGGGTAGCGGGAGAGGGTCAGATACGCAGTATTTT
TRBD1,TRBJ2-2,TRBV6-6,NA,CAHRTGNTGELFF,TGTGCCCACCGGACAGGGAATACCGGGGAGCTGTTTTTT
NA,TRBJ1-6,TRBV5-6,NA,CASSFSGGSGNSPLHF,TGTGCCAGCAGCTTCTCGGGGGGCTCTGGAAATTCACCCCTCCACTTT
NA,TRBJ1-6,TRBV6-5,NA,CASGLQGYSPLHF,TGTGCCAGCGGTTTACAGGGCTATTCACCCCTCCACTTT
TRBD2,TRBJ2-7,TRBV28,NA,CASSPARGGEQYF,TGTGCCAGCAGTCCCGCCCGGGGGGGTGAGCAGTACTTC
TRBD2,TRBJ2-1,TRBV5-4,few,CASSLRTSGYNEQFF,TGTGCCAGCAGCTTAAGGACTAGCGGTTACAATGAGCAGTTCTTC
TRBD2,TRBJ2-1,TRBV27,once,CASSHRTSGSYNEQFF,TGTGCCAGCAGTCACCGGACTAGCGGCTCCTACAATGAGCAGTTCTTC
TRBD2,TRBJ2-1,TRBV19,NA,CASTRTSGSYNEQFF,TGTGCCAGTACTAGGACTAGCGGGAGCTACAATGAGCAGTTCTTC
TRBD1,TRBJ2-2,TRBV7-2,NA,CASSVDRVRELFF,TGTGCCAGCAGCGTAGACAGGGTCCGGGAGCTGTTTTTT